Below, 32 T cell receptor beta chains from the same sample are listed, as sequenced in a study of response to subunit inactivated influenza vaccine. From the RT-PCR reads, TCRdb called clonotypes with MiXCR, one entry per CDR3 protein. The profile shows around 300,000 distinct CDR3 sequences, approximately 20% of them singletons. Here the sequenced sample was PBMCs from blood, taken 21 months after vaccination. The receptor set was obtained from a man aged 50 to 69 who received an inactivated influenza vaccine.

This rearrangement joins TRBV10-3 to TRBJ1-1, with TRBD1 matching over 9 bases. CDR3 length: 16 amino acids. Looked up from germline, CDR1 is ENHRY and CDR2 is SYGVKD. V shed 6 bases, J shed 0 bases, and the junction held 8 bases outside the gene matches. CDR3 sequence reads: CAISPTGGQMNTEAFF. DNA for the CDR3: TGTGCCATCAGCCCGACAGGGGGGCAAATGAACACTGAAGCTTTCTTT.

This clonotype was seen more than once but under ten times. This rearrangement joins TRBV9 to TRBJ1-3; possible D gene TRBD1, 5 bases. This CDR3 has 16 residues. Between the trimmed V and J ends, which lost 0 bases and 1 base, there was a span of 11 bases. CDR1 is SGDLS, CDR2 YYNGEE, per germline. In DNA, the CDR3 is TGTGCCAGCAGCGTAGTTTCAGGGTGGTCTGGAAACACCATATATTTT. It encodes CASSVVSGWSGNTIYF.

This clonotype was found many times. This sequence joins TRBV27 and TRBJ1-1; tentatively, D is TRBD1 (5 bases). V lost 5 bases to trimming and J lost 1 base, with 29 bases between them. The germline gives CDR1 MNHEY, CDR2 SMNVEV (reference sequence). This CDR3 has 20 amino acids. CDR3: CASSALFPGLLTWGNTEAFF. CDR3 nucleotide sequence: TGTGCCAGCAGTGCCCTCTTCCCGGGACTTTTAACGTGGGGGAACACTGAAGCTTTCTTT.

This clonotype was counted only a few times. V is TRBV20-1 and J is TRBJ2-5; TRBD1 aligns across 7 bases. The CDR3 is 14 amino acids. Germline-derived CDR1 and CDR2 are DFQATT and SNEGSKA (reference sequence). The V segment lost 5 bases and the J segment 1 base; nucleotides outside the gene matches: 7. The CDR3 is CSAPRGQVQETQYF. CDR3 coding DNA: TGCAGTGCTCCGCGTGGACAGGTCCAAGAGACCCAGTACTTC.

This clonotype has just a few counts. V is TRBV5-6 and J is TRBJ1-2, with TRBD1 identical over 7 bases. The CDR3 is made up of 17 amino acids. Germline assignment: CDR1 SGHDT and CDR2 YYEEEE. After removal of 3 bases from V and 2 bases from J, the junction contained 13 bases not matched to a gene. CDR3 sequence reads: CASSWQGVRISNYGYTF. The CDR3 nucleotides read TGTGCCAGCAGCTGGCAGGGGGTGAGAATTTCGAACTATGGCTACACCTTC.

The chain recombines TRBV7-3 with TRBJ1-2; D gene unclear. Germline V gene sequence: CDR1 SGHTA, CDR2 FQGTGA. The CDR3 runs 16 residues. The germline V and J ends were trimmed by 5 bases and 4 bases, with 20 bases remaining between them. The CDR3 here is CASSPGAEGKGYGYTF. The CDR3 DNA reads as TGTGCCAGCAGCCCCGGCGCGGAGGGAAAAGGCTATGGCTACACCTTC.

J is TRBJ2-2 and V is TRBV10-1; 8 bases align to TRBD1. Per germline, CDR1 WNHNN and CDR2 SYGVQD (reference sequence). The junction had 1 base not matched to a gene; V was cut back by 7 bases and J by 3 bases. This CDR3 is built from 13 residues. CDR3 sequence: CASTGGHTGELFF. The DNA of the CDR3 is TGCGCCAGCACAGGGGGCCACACCGGGGAGCTGTTTTTT.

The chain is built from TRBV24-1 and TRBJ2-1; the D is unclear. The length of the CDR3 is 14 residues. With 4 bases removed from V and 2 bases from J, the gap between germline ends came to 8 bases. Germline CDR1 reads KGHDR; CDR2 reads SFDVKD. CDR3 bases: TGTGCCACCAGTGACACCGACACCTACAATGAGCAGTTCTTC. Amino acid sequence: CATSDTDTYNEQFF.

The sample holds a few counts of this clonotype. As DNA, the CDR3 is TGTGCCAGCAGCCAAGAGCGGTTTCGAATGAACACTGAAGCTTTCTTT. Its protein is CASSQERFRMNTEAFF. This rearrangement joins TRBV4-2 to TRBJ1-1; no reliable D call. CDR3 length: 16 residues. Germline V gives CDR1 LGHNA, CDR2 YNFKEQ. V lost 0 bases and J lost 0, with 11 bases in between.

The sample holds a few counts of this clonotype. The V and J genes are TRBV28 and TRBJ2-7; D assignment may be TRBD1 or TRBD2 (7 bases each). The V end was cut by 8 bases, the J end by 0 bases, with 17 bases between. The germline V gene encodes CDR1 MDHEN and CDR2 SYDVKM. CDR3 length equals 15 residues. As DNA, the CDR3 is TGTGCCAGCGCCAGGGGGGGGGGCTTCTCCTACGAGCAGTACTTC. It is translated as CASARGGGFSYEQYF. The complete variable domain, with remaining parts taken from reference TRBV28 and TRBJ2-7, reads DVKVTQSSRYLVKRTGEKVFLECVQDMDHENMFWYRQDPGLGLRLIYFSYDVKMKEKGDIPEGYSVSREKKERFSLILESASTNQTSMYLCASARGGGFSYEQYFGPGTRLTVT.

The chain recombines TRBV10-3 with TRBJ2-7; 7 nucleotides match TRBD1. CDR3 length: 14 amino acids. Germline V gene lookup returns CDR1 ENHRY and CDR2 SYGVKD. V lost 6 bases, J lost 0 bases, and 5 bases stayed unmatched. The CDR3 bases are TGTGCCATCAGGGGGGACAGTAGCTCCTACGAGCAGTACTTC. This encodes CAIRGDSSSYEQYF.

This clonotype appeared many times. This chain connects TRBV5-5 to TRBJ1-2; maybe TRBD1 (6 bases). In germline, CDR1 is SGHKS, CDR2 YYEKEE (reference sequence). The V end was cut by 4 bases, the J end by 7 bases, with 11 bases between. The CDR3 consists of 12 residues. The CDR3 region is CASSGGGAGYTF. In DNA, the CDR3 is TGTGCCAGCAGCGGGGGCGGGGCTGGCTACACCTTC.

The V and J genes are TRBV5-1 and TRBJ1-2; 11 positions match TRBD1. Germline lookup yields CDR1 SGHRS and CDR2 YFSETQ. The V segment lost 4 bases and the J segment 4 bases; nucleotides outside the gene matches: 3. CDR3 length: 14 amino acids. As DNA, the CDR3 is TGCGCCAGCAGCAAGGACAGGGGGCTCTATGGCTACACCTTC. This codes for CASSKDRGLYGYTF.

The chain joins TRBV24-1 to TRBJ2-5; D may be TRBD2 (5 bases). Trimming stripped 4 bases from V and 0 bases from J, with 11 bases between. The germline V gene encodes CDR1 KGHDR and CDR2 SFDVKD. This CDR3 contains 15 residues. The CDR3 DNA reads TGTGCCACCAGTGACTCCGACTATTACCAAGAGACCCAGTACTTC. Protein: CATSDSDYYQETQYF.

In DNA, the CDR3 is TGTGCCGTAGGATCCGGGACTAGCGGGGAGAATGAGCAGTTCTTC. Translating gives CAVGSGTSGENEQFF. The chain uses TRBV6-1 and TRBJ2-1; 13 bases map to TRBD2. Germline V lookup: CDR1 MNHNS, CDR2 SASEGT. CDR3 length: 15 amino acids. With 11 bases clipped from V and 7 bases from J, the junction kept 11 bases outside the gene matches.

The J gene is TRBJ1-5, the V gene TRBV20-1; 10 bases are shared with TRBD1. The CDR3 consists of 13 residues. Germline-derived CDR1 and CDR2 are DFQATT and SNEGSKA (reference sequence). V gave up 6 bases and J gave up 7 bases; unmatched junction bases: 6. CDR3 bases: TGCAGTGCCTCAGGACAGGGGGACCAGCCCCAGCATTTT. It specifies CSASGQGDQPQHF.

This clonotype was counted many times. The gene calls are TRBV28 and TRBJ2-1, with 11 bases identical to TRBD2. The CDR3 contains 13 residues. Germline CDR1 MDHEN, CDR2 SYDVKM. The trim removed 7 bases at V and 7 bases at J, leaving 3 bases unmatched. The CDR3 here is CASKLAGGNEQFF. In nucleotides, the CDR3 is TGTGCCAGCAAGCTAGCGGGAGGTAATGAGCAGTTCTTC.

The chain uses TRBV3-1 and TRBJ2-1, with 11 bases identical to TRBD2. V gave up 3 bases and J gave up 4 bases; unmatched junction bases: 5. Germline CDR1 LGHDT, CDR2 YNNKEL (reference sequence). The CDR3 spans 16 residues. The CDR3 region is CASSQGLAVVYNEQFF. DNA of the CDR3: TGTGCCAGCAGCCAGGGACTAGCGGTGGTGTACAATGAGCAGTTCTTC.

Comments on this clonotype: Given the absence of the conserved phenylalanine or tryptophan at the CDR3 end, a read error is likely. This rearrangement joins TRBV7-9 to TRBJ1-1, with D possibly matching TRBD1 (5 bases). This CDR3 is built from 13 residues. Germline values: CDR1 SEHNR, CDR2 FQNEAQ (reference sequence). The V end was cut by 1 base, the J end by 2 bases, with 5 bases between. The CDR3 bases are TGTGCCAGCAGCTTAGGGACAAACACTGAAGCTTTCATT. Its protein product is CASSLGTNTEAFI.

This clonotype was seen at least ten times. This chain joins TRBV7-2 and TRBJ1-2; the D is unclear. Germline values: CDR1 SGHTA, CDR2 FQGNSA. V was pared by 8 bases and J by 6 bases, with 22 bases between. The CDR3 is 15 residues long. The CDR3 sequence is CASASRVLTSNGYTF. The DNA of the CDR3 is TGTGCCAGCGCTTCCCGGGTCTTAACCTCAAATGGCTACACCTTC.

The chain links TRBV11-2 to TRBJ1-2, with TRBD1 matching over 8 bases. The CDR3 runs 15 residues. Germline lookup yields CDR1 SGHAT and CDR2 FQNNGV. V gave up 1 base and J gave up 3 bases; unmatched junction bases: 4. CDR3 in DNA: TGTGCCAGCAGCTTAGGACCAGGGGGCGACTATGGCTACACCTTC. It is translated as CASSLGPGGDYGYTF.

This chain links TRBV6-2 or TRBV6-3 with TRBJ1-2; D might be TRBD1 (5 bases). The CDR3 has 14 residues. V was clipped by 6 bases and J by 6 bases, with 17 bases between them. Per the germline V gene, CDR1 is MNHEY and CDR2 is SVGEGT. CDR3: CASSLERDGDGYTF. The CDR3 region has the DNA TGTGCCAGCAGCCTCGAGAGGGACGGTGATGGCTACACCTTC.

The J gene is TRBJ2-3, the V gene TRBV5-5, with 9 bases fitting TRBD2. Unmatched junction bases numbered 4, after V lost 4 bases and J lost 4 bases. Germline assignment: CDR1 SGHKS and CDR2 YYEKEE (reference sequence). The CDR3 totals 14 residues. CDR3 sequence: CASSRGTSSDTQYF. The DNA for the CDR3 is TGTGCCAGCAGCAGAGGGACTAGCTCAGATACGCAGTATTTT.

The V gene is TRBV9, the J gene TRBJ2-7; D is perhaps TRBD1 or TRBD2 (5 bases each). This CDR3 region has 13 residues. Germline lookup yields CDR1 SGDLS and CDR2 YYNGEE. The V and J ends lost 7 bases and 6 bases respectively, with 17 bases between them. This CDR3 reads CASERSTGGEQYF. As DNA, the CDR3 is TGTGCCAGCGAGCGTAGTACAGGAGGCGAGCAGTACTTC.

This clonotype was counted ten times or more. The chain recombines TRBV29-1 with TRBJ1-4; the D is unclear. This CDR3 has 10 amino acids. V lost 5 bases, J lost 15 bases, and 13 bases lay in between. CDR1 and CDR2 (germline): SQVTM, ANQGSEA. CDR3 amino acids: CSVLESELFF. The CDR3 bases are TGCAGCGTTCTGGAGAGTGAGTTGTTTTTT.

A few counts support this clonotype. The chain carries TRBV29-1 and TRBJ2-5; 7 nucleotides match TRBD1. The germline V gene has CDR1 SQVTM and CDR2 ANQGSEA. V was pared by 6 bases and J by 5 bases, with 15 bases of the junction left unmatched. The CDR3 is 15 residues long. CDR3 region: CSVQTGTELMETQYF. The CDR3 DNA is TGCAGCGTGCAGACCGGGACAGAATTAATGGAGACCCAGTACTTC.

V is TRBV12-3 or TRBV12-4 and J is TRBJ2-3; 10 bases agree with TRBD2. The CDR3 length is 16 residues. The trim removed 4 bases at V and 2 bases at J, leaving 6 bases unmatched. CDR3 bases: TGTGCCAGCAGTTCAGGGACTAGCGTATTCACAGATACGCAGTATTTT. This codes for CASSSGTSVFTDTQYF.

The V gene is TRBV29-1, the J gene TRBJ2-3, with D perhaps TRBD2 (6 bases). The germline V and J ends were trimmed by 7 bases and 0 bases, with 14 bases remaining between them. The CDR3 runs to 14 residues. Germline CDR1 is SQVTM and CDR2 is ANQGSEA. For the CDR3, the DNA is TGCAGCGCAACCAGAAGCGGGAGCACAGATACGCAGTATTTT. Its translation is CSATRSGSTDTQYF.

This chain connects TRBV7-3 to TRBJ2-5; 8 bases are a match to TRBD1. The CDR3 has 13 residues. Germline V gene lookup returns CDR1 SGHTA and CDR2 FQGTGA. V shed 4 bases, J shed 3 bases, and the junction held 1 base outside the gene matches. CDR3 protein: CASSSDREETQYF. The DNA of the CDR3 is TGTGCCAGCAGCTCGGACAGGGAAGAGACCCAGTACTTC.

In this sample, this clonotype turned up once. J is TRBJ2-1 and V is TRBV7-2, with D possibly TRBD1 on 6 matching bases. Trimming cost V 1 base and J 7 bases, with 11 bases left between them. There are 14 residues in the CDR3. Germline CDR1 reads SGHTA; CDR2 reads FQGNSA. This CDR3 reads CASSLVARGNEQFF. CDR3 nucleotide sequence: TGTGCCAGCAGCTTAGTAGCCAGGGGAAATGAGCAGTTCTTC.

This clonotype has at least ten counts. In DNA form, the CDR3 reads TGTGCCAGCAGCCTAAGGGGGGCGCCCCGGCAGCCCCAGCATTTT. Residues: CASSLRGAPRQPQHF. J is TRBJ1-5 and V is TRBV12-3 or TRBV12-4, with D maybe TRBD1 (6 bases). The CDR3 totals 15 residues. The V gene lost 6 bases and the J gene lost 7 bases, with 19 bases spanning the gap.

On this clonotype itself: A much bigger clone sits one base away, suggesting this may be a read error. V gene TRBV5-1 combines with J gene TRBJ1-1, with D possibly TRBD1 on 6 matching bases. This CDR3 contains 15 residues. CDR1 SGHRS and CDR2 YFSETQ come from the germline V gene. V was shortened by 0 bases and J by 10 bases, with 19 bases between the two germline ends. CDR3: CASSLDAQGTAGAFF. CDR3 nucleotide sequence: TGCGCCAGCAGCTTGGATGCTCAGGGGACCGCTGGAGCTTTCTTT.